The T cell receptor beta chain under discussion was sequenced for a study of STAT5B mutations in CD4+ large granular lymphocyte leukemia. V shed 8 bases and J 8 bases; nucleotides not matched to a gene: 18. The V gene's germline CDR1 is MNHEY and CDR2 SMNVEV (reference sequence). This CDR3 contains 17 residues. Per the authors' pipeline: Lowest detectable productive clonotype frequency was 2.59 x 10-5. Repertoires were generated with immunoSEQ multiplex PCR, while TCRdb's copy carries only in-frame clones and drops some. D and trimming come from the DNA, and the V and J calls and clone size come from that table. Of about 32,000 clones listed, around 66% are singletons.

This receptor was identified in a human donor in good health. This sequence joins TRBV27 and TRBJ1-6; the match to TRBD1 covers 7 bases. The sequenced material came from CD4+ T cells from blood buffy coats. CDR3 amino acids: CASCLRGTGQRDSPLHF. The CDR3 DNA is TGTGCCAGCTGTCTAAGGGGAACGGGACAGCGGGATTCACCCCTCCACTTT.